The clone carrying this TCR beta chain appeared many times. The antigen remains undetermined. A second PCR of roughly 6 to 12 cycles used a sample-barcoded 5' primer and a J-beta primer mix. TCRdb called the 5' RACE reads again in MiXCR, with one record for every CDR3 protein. The table lists over 550,000 distinct CDR3 sequences, roughly 31% of them singletons. The data stem from a study of blood T cells in healthy people across ages. Study-wide points: Unsorted PBMCs ruled out conclusive naive versus antigen-experienced comparison. When set beside aged donors, long-lived donors presented more naive CD4+ cells and higher diversity. The donors' CMV status was not determined, possibly confounding changes in expanded clonotypes.

The donors, aged about 6 to 90, were healthy Caucasians from Russia. Trimming shortened V by 0 bases and J by 1 base, and 9 bases separated the two germline ends. Per germline, CDR1 SGHKS and CDR2 YYEKEE (reference sequence). This CDR3 has 15 amino acids. The specimen sequenced was blood. This sequence joins TRBV5-5 and TRBJ2-3; possibly TRBD1 or TRBD2 for D (6 bases each). The TCR originated in a woman aged 80 or over in good health. The CDR3 reads CASSLEGGGTDTQYF. The CDR3 bases are TGTGCCAGCAGCTTGGAGGGGGGTGGCACAGATACGCAGTATTTT.